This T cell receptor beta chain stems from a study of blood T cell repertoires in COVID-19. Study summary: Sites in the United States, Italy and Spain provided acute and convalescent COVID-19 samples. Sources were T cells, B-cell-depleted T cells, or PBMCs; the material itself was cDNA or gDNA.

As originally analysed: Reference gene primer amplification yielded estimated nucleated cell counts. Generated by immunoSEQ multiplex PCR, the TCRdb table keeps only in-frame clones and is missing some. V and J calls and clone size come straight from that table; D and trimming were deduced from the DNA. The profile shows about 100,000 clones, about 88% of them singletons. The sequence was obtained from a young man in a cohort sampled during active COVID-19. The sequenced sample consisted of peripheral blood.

Here the CDR3 reads CASSMLTGGGETQYF. DNA for the CDR3: TGTGCCAGTAGTATGTTAACAGGGGGCGGAGAGACCCAGTACTTC. The chain carries TRBV19 and TRBJ2-5; 9 bases fit TRBD1. The V gene's germline CDR1 is LNHDA and CDR2 SQIVND (reference sequence). V gave up 3 bases and J gave up 4 bases; unmatched junction bases: 6. CDR3 length equals 15 residues.